Each of the 21 T cell receptor beta chains below was sequenced from the same sample in a study of blood T cells in healthy people across ages. Sample-barcoded 5' priming and a J-beta primer mix drove a second PCR of roughly 7 to 11 cycles. Using its own MiXCR run on the 5' RACE reads, TCRdb lists one record per CDR3 protein. The sample carries about 1.5 million distinct CDR3 sequences, around 40% recorded once. Material: blood. The receptors were sampled from a woman in her late teens or twenties in good health.

A few counts support this clonotype. The genes are TRBV20-1 and TRBJ1-2; 8 positions match TRBD1. Germline values: CDR1 DFQATT, CDR2 SNEGSKA (reference sequence). The CDR3 consists of 14 residues. V was clipped by 0 bases and J by 6 bases; unmatched bases: 6. This CDR3 reads CSARERTGRNGYTF. The CDR3 coding sequence is TGCAGTGCTAGAGAACGGACAGGGCGTAATGGCTACACCTTC.

This clonotype occurred many times. The chain has TRBV4-3 and TRBJ2-5; TRBD2 matches 9 bases. V lost 0 bases to trimming and J lost 4 bases; unmatched junction nucleotides: 6. The CDR3 consists of 16 residues. Germline V gives CDR1 LGHNA, CDR2 YSLEER. CDR3 bases: TGCGCCAGCAGCCAAGACCCAGCGGGAGGAGGAGAGACCCAGTACTTC. This translates into CASSQDPAGGGETQYF.

V gene TRBV29-1 combines with J gene TRBJ1-1; D gene unclear. The CDR3 length is 11 residues. V dropped 8 bases and J dropped 1 base, with 8 bases sitting between them. Germline V gene sequence: CDR1 SQVTM, CDR2 ANQGSEA. CDR3 sequence: CSLRENTEAFF. As DNA, the CDR3 is TGCAGCCTCCGAGAGAACACTGAAGCTTTCTTT. Full variable domain (missing parts from reference TRBV29-1 and TRBJ1-1): SAVISQKPSRDICQRGTSLTIQCQVDSQVTMMFWYRQQPGQSLTLIATANQGSEATYESGFVIDKFPISRPNLTFSTLTVSNMSPEDSSIYLCSLRENTEAFFGQGTRLTVV.

This clonotype was detected a few times. This chain uses TRBV9 with TRBJ2-3; perhaps D is TRBD1 or TRBD2 (5 bases each). CDR3 length: 15 amino acids. From germline, CDR1 is SGDLS and CDR2 YYNGEE. Trimming cost V 4 bases and J 6 bases, with 18 bases left between them. The CDR3 nucleotides read TGTGCCAGCAGCCCCGAGGGGTCCCATTTCGATACGCAGTATTTT. Translated: CASSPEGSHFDTQYF.

CDR3 sequence reads: CASSVATSGGSGELFF. The CDR3 nucleotides are TGTGCCAGCAGCGTAGCTACTAGCGGGGGGTCCGGGGAGCTGTTTTTT. The chain links TRBV9 to TRBJ2-2; 12 positions match TRBD2. The CDR3 totals 16 residues. The J segment lost 6 bases and the V segment lost 0 bases, leaving 3 bases of the junction unmatched. Germline V gene sequence: CDR1 SGDLS, CDR2 YYNGEE.

This chain connects TRBV5-5 to TRBJ2-7; 10 bases agree with TRBD2. The CDR3 has 16 amino acids. CDR1 is SGHKS and CDR2 is YYEKEE in the germline V gene (reference sequence). Trimming removed 1 base from V and 7 bases from J; junction bases left unmatched: 11. The CDR3 coding sequence is TGTGCCAGCAGCTTGAAACTAGCGGGGAGCTACAATGAGCAGTACTTC. It codes for CASSLKLAGSYNEQYF.

This chain links TRBV7-2 with TRBJ1-4, with TRBD1 as a possible D gene (6 bases). Trimming removed 5 bases from V and 6 bases from J, with 22 bases in between. Germline V CDR1 and CDR2: SGHTA, FQGNSA. The CDR3 spans 17 residues. Here the CDR3 reads CASSISGTPEGYEKLFF. The CDR3 DNA reads TGTGCCAGCAGCATATCCGGGACACCCGAGGGCTATGAAAAACTGTTTTTT.

On this clonotype: One end of the junction is discordant with germline, which a read error may explain. The chain links TRBV4-2 to TRBJ2-3; the D is unclear. Germline V gene sequence: CDR1 LGHNA, CDR2 YNFKEQ. The CDR3 is 12 residues long. CDR3 residues: CASGHPGDTQYF. The CDR3 bases are TGTGCCAGCGGCCACCCCGGAGATACGCAGTATTTT.

The CDR3 nucleotides are TGCAGCGTTGAAACCCCGGACAGAAACTATGGCTACACCTTC. It encodes CSVETPDRNYGYTF. The chain uses TRBV29-1 and TRBJ1-2; possible D gene TRBD1, 6 bases. V was pared by 2 bases and J by 2 bases, with 12 bases between. The CDR3 loop spans 14 amino acids. The germline V gene encodes CDR1 SQVTM and CDR2 ANQGSEA.

This clonotype was seen ten or more times. V usage is TRBV6-2 or TRBV6-3 and J usage is TRBJ2-1; 14 nucleotides line up with TRBD2. Germline V gene sequence: CDR1 MNHEY, CDR2 SVGEGT. After removal of 4 bases from V and 4 bases from J, the junction contained 3 bases not matched to a gene. CDR3 length: 16 residues. The CDR3 sequence is CASSSWTSGGYNEQFF. The CDR3, as DNA: TGTGCCAGCAGTTCCTGGACTAGCGGGGGGTACAATGAGCAGTTCTTC.

This chain connects TRBV20-1 to TRBJ1-1, with 7 bases fitting TRBD1. The CDR3 is 13 residues long. The ends lost 8 bases at V and 3 bases at J; junction bases unmatched: 9. Germline assignment: CDR1 DFQATT and CDR2 SNEGSKA (reference sequence). CDR3 nucleotides: TGCAGTTTAACAGGGGATGGACACACTGAAGCTTTCTTT. Protein sequence: CSLTGDGHTEAFF.

The count of this clonotype is one. The chain combines TRBV25-1 with TRBJ1-4, with D possibly matching TRBD1 (6 bases). CDR3 length: 15 amino acids. Germline V CDR1 and CDR2: MGHDK, SYGVNS. The V end was cut by 5 bases, the J end by 7 bases, with 17 bases between. The CDR3 sequence is CASSPADSFSEKLFF. CDR3 DNA: TGTGCCAGCAGTCCTGCGGACAGTTTTAGTGAAAAACTGTTTTTT.

This clonotype was observed a handful of times. V gene TRBV20-1 combines with J gene TRBJ1-1; 9 bases line up with TRBD1. V shed 7 bases and J 5 bases; nucleotides not matched to a gene: 14. CDR1 is DFQATT and CDR2 is SNEGSKA in the germline V gene (reference sequence). The CDR3 length is 15 residues. The CDR3 loop is CSVDRGVRPGTEAFF. The DNA for the CDR3 is TGCAGTGTCGACAGGGGGGTACGGCCGGGGACTGAAGCTTTCTTT.

This clonotype was seen only once. The chain recombines TRBV24-1 with TRBJ2-1; tentatively, D is TRBD1 or TRBD2 (6 bases each). CDR1 and CDR2 from the germline V gene are KGHDR and SFDVKD. The CDR3 length is 16 residues. V lost 6 bases and J 5 bases, leaving 19 bases between the germline ends. The CDR3 nucleotides are TGTGCCACCAGTCCCCGTAAGGGGGGAGGCGACAATGAGCAGTTCTTC. Its translation: CATSPRKGGGDNEQFF.

V gene TRBV20-1 combines with J gene TRBJ2-1, with 7 bases lining up with TRBD1. This CDR3 contains 16 residues. Germline V gene lookup returns CDR1 DFQATT and CDR2 SNEGSKA (reference sequence). With V trimmed by 5 bases and J by 6 bases, 16 bases remained unmatched. CDR3 DNA: TGCAGTGCTGTGATGACAGGGATAAAAGCTGTCAATGAGCAGTTCTTC. This translates into CSAVMTGIKAVNEQFF.

This sequence joins TRBV29-1 and TRBJ2-5, with 8 bases aligning to TRBD1. The junction had 6 bases not matched to a gene; V was cut back by 7 bases and J by 5 bases. The CDR3 is 12 amino acids. Per germline, CDR1 SQVTM and CDR2 ANQGSEA. The CDR3 DNA follows: TGCAGCGGTGGACAGGGCAGTGAGACCCAGTACTTC. Protein: CSGGQGSETQYF.

This clonotype was counted between two and nine times. This chain links TRBV27 with TRBJ2-3; D remains unclear. Trimming shortened V by 7 bases and J by 0 bases, and 5 bases separated the two germline ends. There are 12 residues in the CDR3. Germline V gives CDR1 MNHEY, CDR2 SMNVEV (reference sequence). The CDR3 DNA is TGTGCCAGCATTTCGAGCACAGATACGCAGTATTTT. Amino acids: CASISSTDTQYF.

This sequence joins TRBV20-1 and TRBJ2-3; no clear D. Looked up from germline, CDR1 is DFQATT and CDR2 is SNEGSKA (reference sequence). Trimming stripped 2 bases from V and 2 bases from J, with 14 bases between. The CDR3 is made up of 15 amino acids. As DNA, the CDR3 is TGCAGTGCTAGAATGGACCGAGGCCTCACAGATACGCAGTATTTT. Protein product: CSARMDRGLTDTQYF.

The chain couples TRBV4-2 to TRBJ2-7, with D uncertain. This CDR3 spans 14 amino acids. The V end lost 1 base, the J end lost 7 bases, and 14 bases lay between the germline ends. Germline V gives CDR1 LGHNA, CDR2 YNFKEQ. The chain's CDR3 is CASSQGGARLEQYF. As DNA, the CDR3 is TGTGCCAGCAGCCAAGGTGGAGCGAGATTGGAGCAGTACTTC.

The chain uses TRBV12-3 or TRBV12-4 and TRBJ1-1; D remains ambiguous. Trimming removed 7 bases at V and 3 bases at J, with 18 bases between. The CDR3 contains 15 residues. CDR3 DNA sequence: TGTGCCAGCAACAAAAGGGCGGGCACGGACACTGAAGCTTTCTTT. Translation: CASNKRAGTDTEAFF.

V is TRBV9 and J is TRBJ2-2; 10 positions agree with TRBD2. Germline trimming cut 0 bases from V and 6 bases from J; bases unmatched to any gene: 5. This CDR3 contains 16 residues. CDR1 SGDLS and CDR2 YYNGEE come from the germline V gene. In nucleotides, the CDR3 is TGTGCCAGCAGCGTAGGCCTAGCGGGAGAACCCGGGGAGCTGTTTTTT. It yields the protein CASSVGLAGEPGELFF.